This T cell receptor beta chain was sequenced during a study of OX40 agonist ivuxolimab in advanced cancers. TCRdb's table, derived via immunoSEQ multiplex PCR, lists solely in-frame clones and lacks some. The sample includes about 70,000 clones, just over 85% of them seen just once. The germline V and J ends were trimmed by 2 bases and 3 bases, with 11 bases remaining between them. CDR3 length: 15 amino acids. Germline CDR1 WNHNN, CDR2 SYGVQD (reference sequence). Material: CD4+ or CD8+ T cells sorted from blood, obtained in a trial of the OX40 agonist ivuxolimab. The chain carries TRBV10-1 and TRBJ2-1; D is possibly TRBD1 (6 bases). This sequence was found in an adult with an advanced solid tumor such as melanoma, head and neck, liver or kidney cancer. DNA of the CDR3: TGCGCCAGCAGTGAGGGGTCAGGGGACTACAATGAGCAGTTCTTC. Translation: CASSEGSGDYNEQFF.